This TCR beta chain was retrieved from a study of blood T cell repertoires in COVID-19. As for the study in general: Some COVID-19 samples were acute and others convalescent; all came from the United States, Italy and Spain. Sample material is recorded as cDNA or gDNA derived from T cells, B-cell-depleted T cells, or PBMCs.

The V and J ends lost 5 bases and 5 bases, in that order; junction bases with no gene match: 8. Germline V gene sequence: CDR1 SGHNT, CDR2 YYREEE (reference sequence). The CDR3 runs 15 residues. In the study's own analysis: Scientists estimated how many nucleated cells there were by amplifying reference gene primers. Assay: immunoSEQ multiplex PCR; the TCRdb copy retains only in-frame clones and omits some. V, J and clone size were drawn from that table, and D and trimming were deduced from the DNA. This table has about 260,000 clones, about 85% appearing once. The sample was peripheral blood. This receptor was identified in a young man with active or convalescent COVID-19. This rearrangement joins TRBV5-4 to TRBJ2-5; TRBD1 aligns across 11 bases. CDR3 bases: TGTGCCAGCAGTGCCGGGACAGGGGGGTGGGAGACCCAGTACTTC. It is translated as CASSAGTGGWETQYF.